This T cell receptor beta chain was found in a study of blood T cell repertoires in COVID-19. Study at large: Acute and convalescent COVID-19 specimens originated in the United States, Italy and Spain.

This CDR3 spans 16 amino acids. Germline V gives CDR1 SGDLS, CDR2 YYNGEE. V gave up 3 bases and J gave up 3 bases; unmatched junction bases: 11. Original data processing: Amplification of reference gene primers provided the estimated nucleated cell counts. Assay: immunoSEQ multiplex PCR; the TCRdb copy retains only in-frame clones and omits some. V, J and clone size derive from that table, while D and trimming were established from the DNA sequence. The table lists 200,000 to 300,000 clones, about 89% of them singletons. This chain uses TRBV9 with TRBJ2-7; 8 bases align to TRBD2. The receptor was isolated from a man aged 35 to 55 who had recovered from COVID-19. The sequenced sample consisted of PBMCs or T cells enriched from blood (not recorded which). The DNA for the CDR3 is TGTGCCAGCAGCGACACCCGGGGGGGGGATGACTACGAGCAGTACTTC. This gives the protein CASSDTRGGDDYEQYF.